The 9 T cell receptor beta chains below all came from one sample that was sequenced in a study of CD8+ T cells in alopecia areata. On the basis of CD4, CD8alpha, NKG2D, NKG2ACE and other markers, pooled cutaneous lymph node cells were sorted. Following RNA extraction, reverse transcription yielded cDNA that acted as the sequencing template. Here immunoSEQ multiplex PCR was the method, and the copy in TCRdb shows in-frame clones only, minus some. This sample carries about 270,000 clones, none of them present only once. The source material was CD4+ T cells sorted from a lymph node. The receptors derive from a C3H/HeJ mouse with alopecia areata. The strain's MHC type: H2-k.

In this sample, this clone turned up a few times. Mouse gene names and germline throughout. Coverage ceases 4 residues before the CDR3 finishes, and the germline J gene fills in the end. The V and J genes are TRBV1 and TRBJ2-2; D gene uncertain. Looked up from germline, CDR1 is NSQYPW and CDR2 is LRSPGD (reference sequence). The CDR3 is 15 amino acids. The ends were cut back, 0 bases at V and 1 base at J, with 6 bases in the middle. The DNA read from the CDR3 is TGCACCTGCAGTGCAGACAGGAAAAACACCGGG. It codes for CTCSADRKNTG. The CDR3 in its entirety is CTCSADRKNTGQLYF.

For this clone: Gene names are mouse gene names. The read ends 4 residues early relative to the CDR3; the germline J gene fills the gap. V usage is TRBV5 and J usage is TRBJ2-1, with TRBD1 matching 7 bases. Germline CDR1 reads LGHNA; CDR2 reads YNLKQL (reference sequence). The length of the CDR3 is 14 residues. V was clipped by 5 bases and J by 4 bases; unmatched bases: 5. The sequenced CDR3 bases are TGTGCCAGCAGCTCACAGGGGCCTTATGCT. Its translation is CASSSQGPYA. The whole CDR3 protein is CASSSQGPYAEQFF.

Comments on this clone: Mouse names are used for the genes. The CDR3 end is not reached by the read, which stops 4 residues before it; the germline J gene fills it in. The chain couples TRBV5 to TRBJ2-3, with 12 bases lining up with TRBD1. J gave up 3 bases and V 0 bases, and 4 bases lay outside the gene matches. Germline V CDR1 and CDR2: LGHNA, YNLKQL (reference sequence). The CDR3 contains 17 residues. The CDR3 sequence: CASSQDLGTGGAETLYF. The CDR3 bases that were read are TGTGCCAGCAGCCAAGATCTGGGGACAGGGGGCGCAGAA.

Note on this clone: Any gene name here is a mouse gene name. The observed sequence ends 4 residues before the CDR3 terminus, with the missing tail filled in from the germline J gene. The chain couples TRBV17 to TRBJ2-3, with 8 nucleotides matching TRBD2. The CDR3 totals 13 residues. V trimming: 9 bases; J trimming: 0 bases; junction bases outside the gene matches: 2. Germline V lookup: CDR1 MNHDT, CDR2 YYDKIL. The CDR3 sequence is CARRGGSAETLYF. Partial CDR3 DNA: TGTGCTAGACGGGGGGGCAGTGCAGAA.

This clone came up a few times. Gene names are the mouse ones. The sequence runs out 4 residues before the end of the CDR3; the remainder is reconstructed from the germline J gene. Other DNA sequences in the sample encode the same CDR3. V gene TRBV17 combines with J gene TRBJ1-1; 8 bases are a match to TRBD1. The CDR3 runs 13 residues. Germline values: CDR1 MNHDT, CDR2 YYDKIL. CDR3 DNA (partial): TGTGCTAGCAGTAGAGACAGGGGGCGA. Translated, it gives CASSRDRGR. The whole CDR3 protein is CASSRDRGREVFF.

This clone appeared a few times. Gene and germline names: mouse. The missing CDR3 end, 4 residues past where the read stops, is filled in from the germline J gene. The genes are TRBV5 and TRBJ2-1; D not certain. The CDR3 loop spans 15 amino acids. V was shortened by 1 base and J by 0 bases, with 7 bases between the two germline ends. Germline V gene lookup returns CDR1 LGHNA and CDR2 YNLKQL (reference sequence). Partial CDR3 DNA: TGTGCCAGCAGCCAAGGGTTAACTAACTATGCT. Its protein product is CASSQGLTNYA. Given in full, the CDR3 is CASSQGLTNYAEQFF.

This clone was counted only a few times. Gene names are the mouse ones. With the read ending 4 residues before the CDR3 end, the germline J gene is used to fill in that end. This chain uses TRBV13-3 with TRBJ1-2; TRBD1 aligns across 11 bases. V shed 0 bases, J shed 4 bases, and the junction held 2 bases outside the gene matches. Germline V CDR1 and CDR2: NNHDY, SYVADS. This CDR3 is 15 amino acids long. The CDR3 reads CASSDAGTGGSDYTF. CDR3 bases read: TGTGCCAGCAGTGATGCGGGGACAGGGGGCTCC.

A remark on this clone: Gene names are the mouse ones. The CDR3 end is not reached by the read, which stops 4 residues before it; the germline J gene fills it in. This chain connects TRBV13-1 to TRBJ2-1, with D possibly matching TRBD2 (7 bases). Germline V gives CDR1 NSHNY, CDR2 SYGAGN. V was clipped by 0 bases and J by 3 bases, with 13 bases between them. The CDR3 has 16 residues. Here the CDR3 reads CASSDAGLGAYAEQFF. CDR3 bases read: TGTGCCAGCAGTGATGCAGGGCTGGGGGCCTATGCT.

Only a few counts were recorded for this clone. Gene labels here are mouse ones. The read terminates 4 residues before the CDR3 end, so the remaining end is supplied by the germline J gene. The gene calls are TRBV12-1 and TRBJ2-7; perhaps TRBD2 as D (5 bases). This CDR3 is 15 amino acids long. Trimming shortened V by 0 bases and J by 0 bases, and 11 bases separated the two germline ends. Germline loops: CDR1 SGHSN, CDR2 HYEKVE. CDR3 DNA, as far as it was read: TGTGCCAGCTCTCTCTCTGGGTTGGTCTCCTAT. Amino acid sequence: CASSLSGLVSY. The full CDR3 protein reads CASSLSGLVSYEQYF.